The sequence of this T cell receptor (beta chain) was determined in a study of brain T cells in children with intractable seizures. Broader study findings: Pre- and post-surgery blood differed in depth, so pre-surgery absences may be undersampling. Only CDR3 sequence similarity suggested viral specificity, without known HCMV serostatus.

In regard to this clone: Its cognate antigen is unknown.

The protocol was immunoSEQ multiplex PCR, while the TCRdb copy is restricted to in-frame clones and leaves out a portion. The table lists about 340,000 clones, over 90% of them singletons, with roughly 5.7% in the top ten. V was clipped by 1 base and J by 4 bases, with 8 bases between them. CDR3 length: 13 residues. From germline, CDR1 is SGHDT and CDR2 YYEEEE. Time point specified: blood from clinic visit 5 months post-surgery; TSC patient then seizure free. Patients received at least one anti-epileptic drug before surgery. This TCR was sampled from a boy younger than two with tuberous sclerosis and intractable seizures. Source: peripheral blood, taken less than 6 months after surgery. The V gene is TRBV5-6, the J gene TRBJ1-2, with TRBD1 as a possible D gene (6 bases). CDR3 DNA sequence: TGTGCCAGCAGCTTGACGACAGGCTATGGCTACACCTTC. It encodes CASSLTTGYGYTF.